This T cell receptor (beta chain) was identified during a study of cytomegalovirus exposure and HLA in healthy donors. About the study: Among roughly 180 million T cells, an earlier analysis found around 100 million unique TCR beta sequences. Whole-study findings and limits: Based on reports, TCR beta sequences accurately predicted HLA-A and HLA-B alleles for most subjects. Productive status was seen about 90% or about 30% of the time for most TCR beta V segments in an earlier analysis.

In this sample, this clone turned up once. Its antigen is not known. This CDR3 contains 15 residues. The germline V gene has CDR1 KGHSH and CDR2 LQKENI. V shed 6 bases and J 3 bases; nucleotides not matched to a gene: 6. Each donor was nominally healthy when sampled (though unrecorded immune exposures were likely). The PCR made use of 60 Vbeta and 13 Jbeta primers. Assay: immunoSEQ multiplex PCR; the TCRdb copy retains only in-frame clones and omits some. The repertoire holds around 150,000 clones, with about 78% as singletons. Sequencing was performed on PBMCs. The V and J genes are TRBV18 and TRBJ2-5; TRBD2 matches at 11 bases. The source is a man aged 18 to 30 in good health and CMV-seronegative. The CDR3 protein is CASSTGTSGKETQYF. CDR3 nucleotide sequence: TGTGCCAGCTCGACCGGGACTAGCGGAAAAGAGACCCAGTACTTC.